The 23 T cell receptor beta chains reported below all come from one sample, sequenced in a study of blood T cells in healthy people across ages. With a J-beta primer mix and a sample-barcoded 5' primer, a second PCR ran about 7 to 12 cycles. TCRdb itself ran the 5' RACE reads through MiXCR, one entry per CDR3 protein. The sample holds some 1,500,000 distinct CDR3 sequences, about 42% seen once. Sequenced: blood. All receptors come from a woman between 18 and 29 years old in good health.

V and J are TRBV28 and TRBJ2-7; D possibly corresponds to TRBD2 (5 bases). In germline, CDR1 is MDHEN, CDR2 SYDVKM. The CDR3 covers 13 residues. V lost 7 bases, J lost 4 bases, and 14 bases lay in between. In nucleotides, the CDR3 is TGTGCCAGCACCCCCGGGATGGATTACGAGCAGTACTTC. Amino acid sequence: CASTPGMDYEQYF.

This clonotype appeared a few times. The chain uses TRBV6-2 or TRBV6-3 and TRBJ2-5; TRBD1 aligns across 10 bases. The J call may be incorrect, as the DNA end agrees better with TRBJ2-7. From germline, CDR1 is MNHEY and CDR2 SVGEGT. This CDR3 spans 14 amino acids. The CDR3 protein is CASSYSRTGGEQYF. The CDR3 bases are TGTGCCAGCAGTTACTCAAGGACAGGGGGCGAGCAGTACTTC.

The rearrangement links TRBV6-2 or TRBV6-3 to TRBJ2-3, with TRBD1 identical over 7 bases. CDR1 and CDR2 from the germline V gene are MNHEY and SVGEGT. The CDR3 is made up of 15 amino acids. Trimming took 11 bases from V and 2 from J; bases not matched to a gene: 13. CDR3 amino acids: CACRTGQVDTDTQYF. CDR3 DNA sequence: TGTGCCTGTCGAACCGGACAGGTGGACACAGATACGCAGTATTTT.

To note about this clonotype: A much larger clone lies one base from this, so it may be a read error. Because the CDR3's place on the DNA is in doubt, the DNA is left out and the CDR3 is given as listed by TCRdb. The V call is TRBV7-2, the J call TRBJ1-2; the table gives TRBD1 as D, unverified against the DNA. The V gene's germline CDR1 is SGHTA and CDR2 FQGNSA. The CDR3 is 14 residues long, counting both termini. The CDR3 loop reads CASSFGTGIGGHTF.

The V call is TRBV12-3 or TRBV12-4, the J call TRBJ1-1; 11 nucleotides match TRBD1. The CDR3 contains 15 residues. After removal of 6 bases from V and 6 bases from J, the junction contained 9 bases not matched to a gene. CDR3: CASSYWDRGDPEAFF. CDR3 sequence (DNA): TGTGCCAGCAGCTATTGGGACAGGGGGGACCCTGAAGCTTTCTTT.

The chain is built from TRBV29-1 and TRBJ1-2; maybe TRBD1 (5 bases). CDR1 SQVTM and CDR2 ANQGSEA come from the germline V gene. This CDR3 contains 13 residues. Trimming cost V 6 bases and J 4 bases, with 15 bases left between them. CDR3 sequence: CSVTRDGLYGYTF. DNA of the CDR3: TGCAGCGTGACCCGGGACGGCCTCTATGGCTACACCTTC.

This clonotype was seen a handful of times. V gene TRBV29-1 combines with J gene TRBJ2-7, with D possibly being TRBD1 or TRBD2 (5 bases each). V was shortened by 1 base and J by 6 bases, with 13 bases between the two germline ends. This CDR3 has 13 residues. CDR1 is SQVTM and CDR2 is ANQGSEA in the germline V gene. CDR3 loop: CSVEGGAGVEQYF. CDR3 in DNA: TGCAGCGTTGAAGGAGGGGCTGGAGTCGAGCAGTACTTC.

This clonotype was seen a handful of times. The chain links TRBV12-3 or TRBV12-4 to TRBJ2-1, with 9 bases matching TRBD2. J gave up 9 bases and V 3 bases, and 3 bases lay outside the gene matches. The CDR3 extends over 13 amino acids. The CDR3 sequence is CASSLGGRAEQFF. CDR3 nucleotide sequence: TGTGCCAGCAGTTTGGGCGGGAGGGCTGAGCAGTTCTTC.

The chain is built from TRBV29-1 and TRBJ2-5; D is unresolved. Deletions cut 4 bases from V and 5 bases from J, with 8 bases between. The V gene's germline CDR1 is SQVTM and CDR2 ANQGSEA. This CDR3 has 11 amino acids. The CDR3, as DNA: TGCAGCGTTGTTCCTAGGGAGACCCAGTACTTC. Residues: CSVVPRETQYF.

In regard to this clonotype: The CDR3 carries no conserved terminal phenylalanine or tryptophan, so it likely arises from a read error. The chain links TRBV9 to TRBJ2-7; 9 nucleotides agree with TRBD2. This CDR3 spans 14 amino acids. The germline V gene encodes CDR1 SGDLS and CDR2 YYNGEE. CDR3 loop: CVSSFSGGQDEQYS. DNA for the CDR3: TGTGTCAGCAGCTTCAGCGGGGGGCAGGACGAGCAGTACTCC.

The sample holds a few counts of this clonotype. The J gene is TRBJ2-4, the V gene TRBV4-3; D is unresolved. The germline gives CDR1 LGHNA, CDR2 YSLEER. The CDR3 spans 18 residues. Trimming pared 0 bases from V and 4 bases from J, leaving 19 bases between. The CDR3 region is CASSQEWLEAPGKNIQYF. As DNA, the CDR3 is TGCGCCAGCAGCCAAGAGTGGCTTGAGGCCCCCGGGAAAAACATTCAGTACTTC.

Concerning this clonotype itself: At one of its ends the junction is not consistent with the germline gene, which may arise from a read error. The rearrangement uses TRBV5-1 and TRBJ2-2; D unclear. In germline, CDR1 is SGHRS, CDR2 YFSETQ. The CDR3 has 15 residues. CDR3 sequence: CASRLVSINTGELFF. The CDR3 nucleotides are TGCGCCAGCAGATTGGTCTCGATTAACACCGGGGAGCTGTTTTTT.

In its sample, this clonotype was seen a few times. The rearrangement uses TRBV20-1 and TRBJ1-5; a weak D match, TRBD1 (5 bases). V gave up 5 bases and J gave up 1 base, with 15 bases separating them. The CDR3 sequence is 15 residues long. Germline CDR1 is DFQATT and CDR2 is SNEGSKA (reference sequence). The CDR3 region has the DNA TGCAGTGCTGTCAGGGAGAAGGGGAGCAATCAGCCCCAGCATTTT. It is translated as CSAVREKGSNQPQHF.

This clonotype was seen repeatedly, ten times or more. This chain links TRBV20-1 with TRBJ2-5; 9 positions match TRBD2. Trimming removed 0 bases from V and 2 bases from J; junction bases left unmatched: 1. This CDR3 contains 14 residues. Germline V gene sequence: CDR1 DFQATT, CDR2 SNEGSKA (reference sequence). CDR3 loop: CSAREGLAQETQYF. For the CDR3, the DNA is TGCAGTGCTAGAGAGGGACTAGCTCAAGAGACCCAGTACTTC.

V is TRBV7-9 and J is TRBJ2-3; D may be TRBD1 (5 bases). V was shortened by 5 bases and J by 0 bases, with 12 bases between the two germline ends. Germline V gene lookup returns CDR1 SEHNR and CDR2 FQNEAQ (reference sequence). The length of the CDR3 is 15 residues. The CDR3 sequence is CASSPNGASTDTQYF. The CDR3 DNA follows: TGTGCCAGCAGCCCCAATGGGGCAAGCACAGATACGCAGTATTTT.

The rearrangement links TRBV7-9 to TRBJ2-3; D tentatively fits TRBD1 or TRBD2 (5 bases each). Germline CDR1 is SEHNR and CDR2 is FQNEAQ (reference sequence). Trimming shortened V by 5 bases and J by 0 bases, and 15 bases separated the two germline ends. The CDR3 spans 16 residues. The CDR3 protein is CASSATGPSSTDTQYF. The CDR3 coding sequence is TGTGCCAGCAGCGCCACGGGACCCTCTAGCACAGATACGCAGTATTTT.

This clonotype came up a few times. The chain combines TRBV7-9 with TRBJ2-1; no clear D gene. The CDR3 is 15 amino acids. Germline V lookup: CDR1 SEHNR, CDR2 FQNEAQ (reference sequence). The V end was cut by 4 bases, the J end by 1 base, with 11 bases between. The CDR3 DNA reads TGTGCCAGCAGCTCCGTTAAAGGGTCCTACAATGAGCAGTTCTTC. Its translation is CASSSVKGSYNEQFF.

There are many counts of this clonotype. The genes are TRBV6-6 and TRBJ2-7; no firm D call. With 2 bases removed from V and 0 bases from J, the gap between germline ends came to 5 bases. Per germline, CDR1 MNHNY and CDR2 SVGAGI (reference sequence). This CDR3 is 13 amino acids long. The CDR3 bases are TGTGCCAGCAGTTACCCAAGCTCCTACGAGCAGTACTTC. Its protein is CASSYPSSYEQYF.

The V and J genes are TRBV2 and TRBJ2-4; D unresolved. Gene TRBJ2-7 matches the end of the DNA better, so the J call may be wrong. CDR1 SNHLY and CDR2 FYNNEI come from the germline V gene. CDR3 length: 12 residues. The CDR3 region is CASSESWGEQYF. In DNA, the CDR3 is TGTGCCAGCAGTGAATCTTGGGGCGAGCAGTACTTC.

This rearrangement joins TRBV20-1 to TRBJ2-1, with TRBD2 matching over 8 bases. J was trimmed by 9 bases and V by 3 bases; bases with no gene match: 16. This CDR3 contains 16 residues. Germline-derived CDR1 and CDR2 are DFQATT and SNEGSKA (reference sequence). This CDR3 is CSASELPAGASGEQFF. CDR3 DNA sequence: TGCAGTGCTAGCGAATTACCAGCGGGAGCTAGTGGTGAGCAGTTCTTC.

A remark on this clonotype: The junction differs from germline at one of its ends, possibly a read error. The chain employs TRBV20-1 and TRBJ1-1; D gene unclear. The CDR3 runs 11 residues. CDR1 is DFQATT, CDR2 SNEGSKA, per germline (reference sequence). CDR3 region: CRARWDTEAFF. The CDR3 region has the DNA TGCAGGGCTAGATGGGACACTGAAGCTTTCTTT.

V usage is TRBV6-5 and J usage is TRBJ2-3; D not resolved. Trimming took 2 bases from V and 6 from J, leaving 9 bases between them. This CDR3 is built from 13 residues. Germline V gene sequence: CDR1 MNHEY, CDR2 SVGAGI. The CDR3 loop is CASSYGFGDTQYF. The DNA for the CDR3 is TGTGCCAGCAGTTACGGCTTCGGGGATACGCAGTATTTT.

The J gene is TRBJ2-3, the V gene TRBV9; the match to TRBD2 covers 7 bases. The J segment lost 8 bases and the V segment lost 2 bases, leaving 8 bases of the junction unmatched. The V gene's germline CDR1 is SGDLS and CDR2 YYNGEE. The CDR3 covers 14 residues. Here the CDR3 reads CASSVTSERVTQYF. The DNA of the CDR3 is TGTGCCAGCAGCGTTACTAGCGAGAGGGTTACGCAGTATTTT.